This entry features one TCR beta chain sequence. V lost 1 base, J lost 5 bases, and 8 bases stayed unmatched. The CDR3 has 16 residues. CDR1 and CDR2 from the germline V gene are SGHRS and YFSETQ. The record originates from a study of T cell responses to AZD1222 COVID-19 vaccine. Sequenced by immunoSEQ multiplex PCR; TCRdb stores in-frame clones only, minus some. The table shows under 150,000 clones, with more than 90% occurring only once. The source material was peripheral blood, sampled on day 0 of AZD1222 vaccination. This chain connects TRBV5-1 to TRBJ1-4; 7 bases align to TRBD1. The sequence was obtained from an adult in good health. CDR3 residues: CASSLTPGQQNEKLFF. The CDR3 bases are TGCGCCAGCAGCTTGACGCCGGGACAGCAGAATGAAAAACTGTTTTTT.